This TCR beta chain was recorded in a study of CD4 and CD8 cells across lung adenocarcinoma regions. One entry per CDR3 protein, called by TCRdb with MiXCR from the PCR reads. The sample consists of roughly 13,000 distinct CDR3 sequences, less than 70% of them appearing once. Donors had localized lung adenocarcinoma, a non-small cell lung cancer. In this sample, this clonotype is medium-sized (0.01 to 0.1%). The receptor was isolated from a female donor with lung adenocarcinoma. The CD4 and CD8 labels of this study may be unreliable. The specimen was CD8+ T cells from the margin of a lung tumor.

The CDR3 protein is CASRKRLAGGPSYNEQFF. The CDR3 DNA is TGTGCCAGCAGGAAAAGACTAGCGGGGGGGCCATCCTACAATGAGCAGTTCTTC. The chain carries TRBV6-1 and TRBJ2-1; TRBD2 agrees at 14 bases. Trimming removed 6 bases from V and 1 base from J; junction bases left unmatched: 8. The germline V gene has CDR1 MNHNS and CDR2 SASEGT. The CDR3 has 18 amino acids.